This TCR beta chain originates from a study of T cells in localized non-small cell lung cancer. General study findings and limits: Researchers found a median roughly 56 of the top 100 tumor clones in adjacent lung. Uninvolved nearby lung showed the greatest T cell clonality, exceeding that found in tumor. Owing to sequencing of a solitary tumor region, heterogeneity cannot be discounted. Increased T cell density in blood showed an association with longer overall survival.

The CDR3 is 15 residues long. The germline gives CDR1 SSHAT, CDR2 FNYEAQ (reference sequence). This clone was observed a handful of times. Antigen: not known. The germline gene is not matched at one end of the junction; a read error may be the cause. Using immunoSEQ multiplex PCR, the repertoire was profiled, and TCRdb retains in-frame clones only, with some absent. The table includes over 65,000 clones, approximately 88% detected once. The sample here was peripheral blood, taken before any cancer treatment. V usage is TRBV7-7 and J usage is TRBJ1-4; D unclear. The receptor was isolated from a female donor of 60 years or more with stage I lung adenocarcinoma. This CDR3 is CASSLGRGFYEKLFF. CDR3 sequence (DNA): TGTGCTAGCAGCTTAGGCCGGGGTTTCTACGAAAAACTGTTTTTT.